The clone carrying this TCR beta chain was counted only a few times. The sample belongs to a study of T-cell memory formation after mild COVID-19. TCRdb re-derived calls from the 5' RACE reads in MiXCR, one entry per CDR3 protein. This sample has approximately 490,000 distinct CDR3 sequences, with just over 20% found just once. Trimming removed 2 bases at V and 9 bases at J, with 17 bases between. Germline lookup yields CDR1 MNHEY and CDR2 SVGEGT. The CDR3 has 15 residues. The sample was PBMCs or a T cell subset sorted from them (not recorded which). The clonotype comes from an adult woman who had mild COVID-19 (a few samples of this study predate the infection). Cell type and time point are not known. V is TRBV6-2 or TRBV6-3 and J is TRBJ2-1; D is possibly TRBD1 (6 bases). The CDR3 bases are TGTGCCAGCAGTTACCTGACCAGGGGAATTGGTGAGCAGTTCTTC. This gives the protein CASSYLTRGIGEQFF.